This TCR beta chain derives from a study of blood T cells in healthy people across ages. General study points: Reliance upon unsorted PBMCs precluded definitive naive versus antigen-experienced comparison. Unknown CMV status may confound age-related changes in expanded clones. Long-lived and aged donors differed, with more naive CD4+ cells and higher diversity in the long-lived.

Using a J-beta primer mix together with a sample-barcoded 5' primer, a second PCR was run for 7 to 11 cycles. Using its own MiXCR run on the 5' RACE reads, TCRdb lists one record per CDR3 protein. Of about 1.4 million distinct CDR3 sequences in the sample, approximately 59% are singletons; the top ten hold under 8.5%. This clonotype came up a few times. No antigen is known for it. Peripheral blood, about 9.4 milliliters per donor, was collected. Trimming took 3 bases from V and 9 from J; bases not matched to a gene: 10. CDR1 is MGHRA and CDR2 is YSYEKL in the germline V gene. This CDR3 contains 15 residues.

Sequenced input: blood. The sequence was obtained from a man younger than 30 in good health. The V gene is TRBV4-1, the J gene TRBJ2-3; 9 positions match TRBD2. The CDR3 here is CASSQGGLAQITQYF. The CDR3 DNA sequence: TGCGCCAGCAGCCAGGGGGGACTAGCTCAAATCACGCAGTATTTT.